Presented here are 17 T cell receptor beta chains from one specimen sequenced in a study of T cell responses to AZD1222 COVID-19 vaccine. Libraries were prepared by immunoSEQ multiplex PCR; TCRdb keeps only in-frame clonotypes and omits some of them. The sample comprises 100,000 to 150,000 clones, approximately 94% of which are singletons, and around 7% rests with the top ten. Material: peripheral blood, obtained on day 0 of AZD1222 vaccination. These receptors all come from an adult in good health.

V is TRBV18 and J is TRBJ2-2, with a weak D call TRBD1 (6 bases). V was trimmed by 2 bases and J by 2 bases, leaving 9 bases between them. Germline CDR1 KGHSH, CDR2 LQKENI. The CDR3 has 15 amino acids. In DNA form, the CDR3 reads TGTGCCAGCTCACCAAGGACAGTTAACACCGGGGAGCTGTTTTTT. It specifies CASSPRTVNTGELFF.

The chain recombines TRBV30 with TRBJ2-7; D not certain. The germline V and J ends were trimmed by 0 bases and 1 base, with 13 bases remaining between them. Germline V lookup: CDR1 GTSNPN, CDR2 SVGIG (reference sequence). This CDR3 spans 15 amino acids. The CDR3 is CAWSVKGLKSYEQYF. The CDR3 nucleotides read TGTGCCTGGAGTGTAAAGGGCCTAAAATCCTACGAGCAGTACTTC.

This chain uses TRBV29-1 with TRBJ1-2; maybe TRBD1 (6 bases). Germline CDR1 and CDR2: SQVTM and ANQGSEA. Between the trimmed V and J ends, which lost 4 bases and 5 bases, there was a span of 14 bases. The CDR3 length is 13 residues. The CDR3 loop reads CSVVEGGGYGYTF. DNA of the CDR3: TGCAGCGTTGTCGAGGGGGGAGGATATGGCTACACCTTC.

J is TRBJ1-1 and V is TRBV11-1; D unclear. V was trimmed by 5 bases and J by 0 bases, leaving 13 bases between them. The germline gives CDR1 SGHAT, CDR2 FQDESV (reference sequence). CDR3 size: 15 residues. CDR3 bases: TGTGCCAGCAGCCCCGACGGGCGGCTGAACACTGAAGCTTTCTTT. This gives the protein CASSPDGRLNTEAFF.

The chain carries TRBV25-1 and TRBJ1-3; tentatively, D is TRBD1 (5 bases). The germline CDR1 and CDR2 sequences are MGHDK and SYGVNS. The V and J ends lost 8 bases and 3 bases respectively, with 14 bases between them. The CDR3 totals 14 residues. The CDR3: CASESGGYGNTIYF. CDR3 bases: TGTGCCAGCGAATCGGGGGGGTATGGAAACACCATATATTTT.

The CDR3 here is CASSMSLGSAPSYEQYF. The CDR3 DNA reads as TGTGCCAGTAGTATGTCTCTGGGTAGCGCGCCCTCCTACGAGCAGTACTTC. V is TRBV19 and J is TRBJ2-7; a possible D gene is TRBD2 (5 bases). The germline V gene has CDR1 LNHDA and CDR2 SQIVND (reference sequence). Trimming left V 3 bases short and J 0 bases short, with 18 bases between. The CDR3 loop spans 17 amino acids.

This chain joins TRBV11-2 and TRBJ1-2; D is uncertain. This CDR3 is built from 14 residues. The germline V and J ends were trimmed by 5 bases and 4 bases, with 14 bases remaining between them. The germline V gene encodes CDR1 SGHAT and CDR2 FQNNGV. CDR3 sequence reads: CASSPDRNSYGYTF. The CDR3 coding sequence is TGTGCCAGCAGCCCTGATCGGAACTCCTATGGCTACACCTTC.

The rearrangement joins TRBV11-2 to TRBJ2-3; D remains unclear. The CDR3 consists of 15 residues. Germline assignment: CDR1 SGHAT and CDR2 FQNNGV. Trimming stripped 3 bases from V and 3 bases from J, with 13 bases between. The CDR3, as DNA: TGTGCCAGCAGCTTGTGGGCTCCGGGTACAGATACGCAGTATTTT. Protein product: CASSLWAPGTDTQYF.

This clone has just one count. The V and J genes are TRBV6-5 and TRBJ2-1; D uncertain. Trimming shortened V by 5 bases and J by 9 bases, and 14 bases separated the two germline ends. This CDR3 region has 13 residues. CDR1 MNHEY and CDR2 SVGAGI come from the germline V gene. Written as DNA, the CDR3 is TGTGCCAGCAGTCTTACGAGGTGGGGTGAGCAGTTCTTC. It translates to CASSLTRWGEQFF.

A word on this clone: Other DNA sequences in the same sample also yield this CDR3. The V gene is TRBV19, the J gene TRBJ1-1, with D possibly matching TRBD1 (5 bases). The V and J ends lost 0 bases and 4 bases respectively, with 6 bases between them. This CDR3 contains 13 residues. Germline V gene lookup returns CDR1 LNHDA and CDR2 SQIVND (reference sequence). The CDR3 spells CASSIDRVTEAFF. CDR3 DNA: TGTGCCAGTAGTATAGACAGGGTCACTGAAGCTTTCTTT.

The gene calls are TRBV29-1 and TRBJ1-5; D gene unclear. Per the germline V gene, CDR1 is SQVTM and CDR2 is ANQGSEA. This CDR3 is 13 amino acids long. Trimming took 4 bases from V and 6 from J, leaving 13 bases between them. CDR3 in DNA: TGCAGCGTTGTGGTTGAAGGGTCTCAGCCCCAGCATTTT. This gives the protein CSVVVEGSQPQHF.

The chain is built from TRBV7-9 and TRBJ1-1; D unclear. The germline V gene has CDR1 SEHNR and CDR2 FQNEAQ (reference sequence). This CDR3 has 12 residues. Trimming removed 2 bases from V and 8 bases from J, with 9 bases in between. As DNA, the CDR3 is TGTGCCAGCAGCTTAAGAGGGCCCGAAGCTTTCTTT. It translates to CASSLRGPEAFF.

The V and J genes are TRBV19 and TRBJ2-3, with D tentatively TRBD1 or TRBD2 (6 bases each). The CDR3 is 15 amino acids. CDR1 is LNHDA, CDR2 SQIVND, per germline (reference sequence). V shed 7 bases and J shed 2 bases, with 16 bases lying between them. CDR3 residues: CASNRRGQATDTQYF. The DNA for the CDR3 is TGTGCCAGTAACCGACGGGGGCAAGCCACAGATACGCAGTATTTT.

V and J are TRBV2 and TRBJ2-1, with 7 bases identical to TRBD2. Germline lookup yields CDR1 SNHLY and CDR2 FYNNEI. V lost 3 bases and J lost 0; bases outside the gene matches: 2. The CDR3 loop spans 15 amino acids. CDR3 protein: CASSEGGSSYNEQFF. Here the CDR3 DNA reads TGTGCCAGCAGTGAGGGCGGGAGCTCCTACAATGAGCAGTTCTTC.

V and J are TRBV13 and TRBJ2-5; TRBD2 matches 9 bases. V lost 0 bases to trimming and J lost 0 bases; unmatched junction nucleotides: 11. From germline, CDR1 is PRHDT and CDR2 FYEKMQ (reference sequence). The CDR3 contains 19 residues. CDR3 DNA: TGTGCCAGCAGCTTAGGATTGGCTAGCGGGACGGATGACCAAGAGACCCAGTACTTC. It translates to CASSLGLASGTDDQETQYF.

In DNA form, the CDR3 reads TGTGCCAGCAGTTATAGCGGGAATACGCAGTATTTT. Residues: CASSYSGNTQYF. This chain joins TRBV6-5 and TRBJ2-3; TRBD2 matches at 8 bases. The CDR3 totals 12 residues. The V segment lost 3 bases and the J segment 7 bases; nucleotides outside the gene matches: 0. Germline loops: CDR1 MNHEY, CDR2 SVGAGI.

This clone was recorded only once. The V gene is TRBV28, the J gene TRBJ2-2, with a weak D call TRBD2 (7 bases). Germline CDR1 and CDR2: MDHEN and SYDVKM. Trimming shortened V by 3 bases and J by 3 bases, and 11 bases separated the two germline ends. CDR3 size: 15 residues. The CDR3 DNA is TGTGCCAGCAGTTTGCGGGGGCGGTACACCGGGGAGCTGTTTTTT. Translation: CASSLRGRYTGELFF.